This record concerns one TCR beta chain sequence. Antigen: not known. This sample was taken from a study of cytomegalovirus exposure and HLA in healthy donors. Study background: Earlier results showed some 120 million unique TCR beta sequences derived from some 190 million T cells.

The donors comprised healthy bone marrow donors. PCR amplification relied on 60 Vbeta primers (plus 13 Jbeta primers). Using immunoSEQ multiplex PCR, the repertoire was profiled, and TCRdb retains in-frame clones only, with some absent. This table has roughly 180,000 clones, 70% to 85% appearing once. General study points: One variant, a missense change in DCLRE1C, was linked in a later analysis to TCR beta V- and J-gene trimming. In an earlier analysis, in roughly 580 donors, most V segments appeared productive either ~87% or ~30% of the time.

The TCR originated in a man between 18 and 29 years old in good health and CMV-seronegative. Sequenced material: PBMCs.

DNA of the CDR3: TGCAGCGTTGAATTGCAGGCAAACACTGAAGCTTTCTTT. Its protein is CSVELQANTEAFF. The chain carries TRBV29-1 and TRBJ1-1; D is unclear. CDR3 size: 13 residues. Trimming removed 2 bases at V and 2 bases at J, with 9 bases between. Germline V lookup: CDR1 SQVTM, CDR2 ANQGSEA. Combining the CDR3 with reference TRBV29-1 and TRBJ1-1 gives the whole variable domain SAVISQKPSRDICQRGTSLTIQCQVDSQVTMMFWYRQQPGQSLTLIATANQGSEATYESGFVIDKFPISRPNLTFSTLTVSNMSPEDSSIYLCSVELQANTEAFFGQGTRLTVV.